This TCR beta chain came from a study of T cell changes during pregnancy in multiple sclerosis. Sequenced by immunoSEQ multiplex PCR; TCRdb stores in-frame clones only, minus some. The table includes about 69,000 clones, 75% to 90% detected once. Trimming left V 3 bases short and J 2 bases short, with 10 bases between. The CDR3 spans 14 residues. CDR1 is SGHTA, CDR2 FQGNSA, per germline. The rearrangement joins TRBV7-2 to TRBJ1-2; perhaps TRBD1 as D (5 bases). This TCR derives from a female donor with multiple sclerosis, enrolled in a pregnancy study. The specimen comprised peripheral blood, sampled before pregnancy. CDR3: CASSFDSNNYGYTF. The CDR3 region has the DNA TGTGCCAGCAGCTTCGACAGCAACAACTATGGCTACACCTTC.